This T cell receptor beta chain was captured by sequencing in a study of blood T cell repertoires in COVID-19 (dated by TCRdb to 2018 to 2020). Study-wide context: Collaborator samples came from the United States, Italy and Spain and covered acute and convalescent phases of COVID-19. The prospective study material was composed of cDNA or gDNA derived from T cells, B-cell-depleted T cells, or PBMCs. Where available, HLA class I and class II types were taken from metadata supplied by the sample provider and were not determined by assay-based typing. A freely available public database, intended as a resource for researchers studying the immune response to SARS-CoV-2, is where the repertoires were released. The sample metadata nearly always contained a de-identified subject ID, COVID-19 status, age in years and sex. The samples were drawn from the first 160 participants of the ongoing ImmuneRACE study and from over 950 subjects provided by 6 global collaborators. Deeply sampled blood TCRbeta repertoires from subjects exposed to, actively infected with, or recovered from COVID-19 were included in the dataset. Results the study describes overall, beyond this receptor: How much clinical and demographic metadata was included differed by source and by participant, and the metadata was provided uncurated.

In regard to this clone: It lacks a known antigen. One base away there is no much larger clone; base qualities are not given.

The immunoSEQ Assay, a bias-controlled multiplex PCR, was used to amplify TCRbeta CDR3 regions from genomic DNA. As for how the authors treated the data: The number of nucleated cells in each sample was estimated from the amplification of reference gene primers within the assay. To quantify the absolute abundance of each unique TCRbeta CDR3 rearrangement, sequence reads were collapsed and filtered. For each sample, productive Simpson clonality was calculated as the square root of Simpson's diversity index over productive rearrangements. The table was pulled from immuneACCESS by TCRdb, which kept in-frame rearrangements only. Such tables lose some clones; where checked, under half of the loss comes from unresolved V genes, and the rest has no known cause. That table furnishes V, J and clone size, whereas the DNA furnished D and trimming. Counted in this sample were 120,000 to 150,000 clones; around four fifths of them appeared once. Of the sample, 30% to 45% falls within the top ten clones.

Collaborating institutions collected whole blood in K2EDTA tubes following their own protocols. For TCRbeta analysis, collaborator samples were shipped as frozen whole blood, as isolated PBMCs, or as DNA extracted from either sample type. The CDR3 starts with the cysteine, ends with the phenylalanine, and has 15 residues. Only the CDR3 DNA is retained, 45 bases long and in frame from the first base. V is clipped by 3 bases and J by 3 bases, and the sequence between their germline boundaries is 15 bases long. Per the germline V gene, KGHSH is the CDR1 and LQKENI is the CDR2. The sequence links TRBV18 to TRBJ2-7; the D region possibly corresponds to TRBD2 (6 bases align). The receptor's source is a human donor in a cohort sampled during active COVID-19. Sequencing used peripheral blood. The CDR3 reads CASSPGRRNLYEQYF. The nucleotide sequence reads TGTGCCAGCTCACCGGGGAGGCGCAACCTCTACGAGCAGTACTTC.